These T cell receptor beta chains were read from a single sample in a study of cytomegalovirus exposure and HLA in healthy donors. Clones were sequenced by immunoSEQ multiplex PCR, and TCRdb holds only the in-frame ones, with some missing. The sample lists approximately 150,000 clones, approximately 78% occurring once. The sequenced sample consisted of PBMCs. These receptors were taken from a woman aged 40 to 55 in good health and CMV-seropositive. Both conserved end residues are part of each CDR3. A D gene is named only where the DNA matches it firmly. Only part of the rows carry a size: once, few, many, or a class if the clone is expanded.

CDR3nt: TGTGCCAGCACCGCGGGGGCTGATACGCAGTATTTT
CDR3aa: CASTAGADTQYF
j_gene: TRBJ2-3
v_gene: TRBV13
d_gene: -
abundance: once

CDR3nt: TGTGCCAGCAGTGAACGGATGGAGGGGGGGACTGAAGCTTTCTTT
CDR3aa: CASSERMEGGTEAFF
j_gene: TRBJ1-1
v_gene: TRBV6-1
d_gene: -
abundance: -

CDR3nt: TGTGCCAGCAGTCGCGACAGGGATGTTCCCTACGAGCAGTACTTC
CDR3aa: CASSRDRDVPYEQYF
j_gene: TRBJ2-7
v_gene: TRBV6-5
d_gene: TRBD1
abundance: -

CDR3nt: TGCGCCAGCAGCCAAGCCCTTACTAGCGACTCCTACGAGCAGTACTTC
CDR3aa: CASSQALTSDSYEQYF
j_gene: TRBJ2-7
v_gene: TRBV4-1
d_gene: TRBD2
abundance: -

CDR3nt: TGCGCCAGCAGCCAAGATGGACGGGGTGCCTACAATGAGCAGTTCTTC
CDR3aa: CASSQDGRGAYNEQFF
j_gene: TRBJ2-1
v_gene: TRBV4-1
d_gene: -
abundance: -

CDR3nt: TGTGCCAGCAGTTCCTTACAGGCCCTTCTGAAGTACGAGCAGTACTTC
CDR3aa: CASSSLQALLKYEQYF
j_gene: TRBJ2-7
v_gene: TRBV28
d_gene: -
abundance: -

CDR3nt: TGCAGCGTTGAAGGGTCGGGAGGCAGCTCCTACGAGCAGTACTTC
CDR3aa: CSVEGSGGSSYEQYF
j_gene: TRBJ2-7
v_gene: TRBV29-1
d_gene: TRBD2
abundance: -

CDR3nt: TGCGCCAGCAGGGGACTAGCGGGAGCTACCGGGGAGCTGTTTTTT
CDR3aa: CASRGLAGATGELFF
j_gene: TRBJ2-2
v_gene: TRBV5-1
d_gene: TRBD2
abundance: -

CDR3nt: TGCGCCAGCAGCTTGCGGGAGAGTCAAGATACGCAGTATTTT
CDR3aa: CASSLRESQDTQYF
j_gene: TRBJ2-3
v_gene: TRBV5-1
d_gene: -
abundance: -

CDR3nt: TGTGCCAGCAGTTTTAGCGGAGGCCCCATTCCCGAGCAGTACTTC
CDR3aa: CASSFSGGPIPEQYF
j_gene: TRBJ2-7
v_gene: TRBV27
d_gene: -
abundance: -

CDR3nt: TGTGCCAGCAGCTTGATAGCCGACAGGGGCGGTCAGCCCCAGCATTTT
CDR3aa: CASSLIADRGGQPQHF
j_gene: TRBJ1-5
v_gene: TRBV4-2
d_gene: TRBD1
abundance: -

CDR3nt: TGTGCCAGCGAGGGTATCCCCCCTAACTATGGCTACACCTTC
CDR3aa: CASEGIPPNYGYTF
j_gene: TRBJ1-2
v_gene: TRBV6-1
d_gene: -
abundance: -

CDR3nt: TGTGCCAGTAGTACCAGGACAGGGGATACGCAGTATTTT
CDR3aa: CASSTRTGDTQYF
j_gene: TRBJ2-3
v_gene: TRBV19
d_gene: TRBD1
abundance: -

CDR3nt: TGTGCCAGCGGGGCGGGGATCATGAACACTGAAGCTTTCTTT
CDR3aa: CASGAGIMNTEAFF
j_gene: TRBJ1-1
v_gene: TRBV7-9
d_gene: -
abundance: -

CDR3nt: TGTGCCAGCAGCCCCGCTGGGACAGGCGCCCACGAGCAGTACTTC
CDR3aa: CASSPAGTGAHEQYF
j_gene: TRBJ2-7
v_gene: TRBV28
d_gene: TRBD1
abundance: -

CDR3nt: TGTGCCAGCAGTCAGGCCGGCCGGAACCCCACTGAAGCTTTCTTT
CDR3aa: CASSQAGRNPTEAFF
j_gene: TRBJ1-1
v_gene: TRBV27
d_gene: -
abundance: -

CDR3nt: TGTGCCATCAGTGGTGGGAGTCCCTACAATGAGCAGTTCTTC
CDR3aa: CAISGGSPYNEQFF
j_gene: TRBJ2-1
v_gene: TRBV10-3
d_gene: -
abundance: -

CDR3nt: TGTGCCATCACCCCTAGCGGGAGTGGCTGGGAGCTGTTTTTT
CDR3aa: CAITPSGSGWELFF
j_gene: TRBJ2-2
v_gene: TRBV10-3
d_gene: TRBD2
abundance: -

CDR3nt: TGTGCCAGCAGTCTATCTAGGGGGCTAGCGGGACCCGAGCAGTACTTC
CDR3aa: CASSLSRGLAGPEQYF
j_gene: TRBJ2-7
v_gene: TRBV28
d_gene: TRBD2
abundance: -

CDR3nt: TGTGCCAGCAGGTTCGACAGGAGCTCCTACAATGAGCAGTTCTTC
CDR3aa: CASRFDRSSYNEQFF
j_gene: TRBJ2-1
v_gene: TRBV5-4
d_gene: -
abundance: once

CDR3nt: TGTGCCAGCAGCCCCAGACTAGCGGGAGGATCGGATACGCAGTATTTT
CDR3aa: CASSPRLAGGSDTQYF
j_gene: TRBJ2-3
v_gene: TRBV14
d_gene: TRBD2
abundance: -

CDR3nt: TGTGCCAGCAGTGAAGGGGGACAGGGGGCAGGTCAAGAGACCCAGTACTTC
CDR3aa: CASSEGGQGAGQETQYF
j_gene: TRBJ2-5
v_gene: TRBV6-1
d_gene: TRBD1
abundance: few

CDR3nt: TGTGCCAGCAGTACTTCTGCCGGTCACAATGAGCAGTTCTTC
CDR3aa: CASSTSAGHNEQFF
j_gene: TRBJ2-1
v_gene: TRBV27
d_gene: -
abundance: -

CDR3nt: TGTGCCAGCAGCCCCCGGGAGACCCAGTACTTC
CDR3aa: CASSPRETQYF
j_gene: TRBJ2-5
v_gene: TRBV13
d_gene: -
abundance: few

CDR3nt: TGTGCCAGCAGCTTGGCCGGGTTCAAGAACACCGGGGAGCTGTTTTTT
CDR3aa: CASSLAGFKNTGELFF
j_gene: TRBJ2-2
v_gene: TRBV5-6
d_gene: -
abundance: -

CDR3nt: TGTGCCAGCAGTTCGGACAGTGTAGCTAACTATGGCTACACCTTC
CDR3aa: CASSSDSVANYGYTF
j_gene: TRBJ1-2
v_gene: TRBV6-1
d_gene: -
abundance: -

CDR3nt: TGTGCCAGCAGTTTTGGGGGCAGGGCGGGCTATGGCTACACCTTC
CDR3aa: CASSFGGRAGYGYTF
j_gene: TRBJ1-2
v_gene: TRBV28
d_gene: -
abundance: once

CDR3nt: TGTGCCAGCAGCCCCGGGACTAGCACAGATACGCAGTATTTT
CDR3aa: CASSPGTSTDTQYF
j_gene: TRBJ2-3
v_gene: TRBV5-4
d_gene: -
abundance: -

CDR3nt: TGTGCCAGCAGCTTGGGGGGGACAGGGGCCAACTATGGCTACACCTTC
CDR3aa: CASSLGGTGANYGYTF
j_gene: TRBJ1-2
v_gene: TRBV5-5
d_gene: TRBD1
abundance: few

CDR3nt: TGTGCCAGCAGCCAAGATAAAAGACAGGAGGCTTTCTTT
CDR3aa: CASSQDKRQEAFF
j_gene: TRBJ1-1
v_gene: TRBV5-4
d_gene: -
abundance: once

CDR3nt: TGTGCCAGCAGTTACGAGGCAGGGAGGGAAGCTTTCTTT
CDR3aa: CASSYEAGREAFF
j_gene: TRBJ1-1
v_gene: TRBV6-5
d_gene: -
abundance: -

CDR3nt: TGTGCCAGCAGCCAAGAGGGAGGGAATAGTAATCAGCCCCAGCATTTT
CDR3aa: CASSQEGGNSNQPQHF
j_gene: TRBJ1-5
v_gene: TRBV4-2
d_gene: -
abundance: -

CDR3nt: TGTGCCAGCAGTGGTCGGGGGACTAGCGGCTCCTACGAGCAGTACTTC
CDR3aa: CASSGRGTSGSYEQYF
j_gene: TRBJ2-7
v_gene: TRBV27
d_gene: TRBD2
abundance: -

CDR3nt: TGTGCCAGCAGTGACCTTCTAAGGAGCTCCTACGAGCAGTACTTC
CDR3aa: CASSDLLRSSYEQYF
j_gene: TRBJ2-7
v_gene: TRBV6-4
d_gene: -
abundance: -

CDR3nt: TGTGCCAGCTCACCAATATCTGGATTAGCGGGAGCCTGGGAGACCCAGTACTTC
CDR3aa: CASSPISGLAGAWETQYF
j_gene: TRBJ2-5
v_gene: TRBV18
d_gene: TRBD2
abundance: -

CDR3nt: TGTGCCAGCAGTGAGCAGACAAATCAGCCCCAGCATTTT
CDR3aa: CASSEQTNQPQHF
j_gene: TRBJ1-5
v_gene: TRBV25-1
d_gene: -
abundance: few

CDR3nt: TGTGCCTCGGGATTTTTAGAGGGTGGTGAAGAGACCCAGTACTTC
CDR3aa: CASGFLEGGEETQYF
j_gene: TRBJ2-5
v_gene: TRBV10-3
d_gene: -
abundance: -

CDR3nt: TGTGCCAGCTCACCACCAGGGGCACTGAACACTGAAGCTTTCTTT
CDR3aa: CASSPPGALNTEAFF
j_gene: TRBJ1-1
v_gene: TRBV18
d_gene: -
abundance: -

CDR3nt: TGTGCCAGCAGCTTGGAGGCAGGGGTTCACGAGCAGTACTTC
CDR3aa: CASSLEAGVHEQYF
j_gene: TRBJ2-7
v_gene: TRBV5-4
d_gene: -
abundance: once

CDR3nt: TGCGCCAGCAGCGCCATTCTAATGACCCAGTACTTC
CDR3aa: CASSAILMTQYF
j_gene: TRBJ2-5
v_gene: TRBV5-1
d_gene: -
abundance: -

CDR3nt: TGTGCCAGCTCACCACCCCAGGGGCTCGGAGATACGCAGTATTTT
CDR3aa: CASSPPQGLGDTQYF
j_gene: TRBJ2-3
v_gene: TRBV18
d_gene: -
abundance: -

CDR3nt: TGTGCCAGCTCACCACCCGGGACAGGGGTCGGCTACACCTTC
CDR3aa: CASSPPGTGVGYTF
j_gene: TRBJ1-2
v_gene: TRBV18
d_gene: TRBD1
abundance: -

CDR3nt: TGCAGCGTTGGGGGGGACGGAACAAACTATGGCTACACCTTC
CDR3aa: CSVGGDGTNYGYTF
j_gene: TRBJ1-2
v_gene: TRBV29-1
d_gene: -
abundance: -

CDR3nt: TGTGCCAGCAGTGATTCTTCTAGCGGGGCAGGCTCCTACAATGAGCAGTTCTTC
CDR3aa: CASSDSSSGAGSYNEQFF
j_gene: TRBJ2-1
v_gene: TRBV25-1
d_gene: TRBD2
abundance: -

CDR3nt: TGTGCCAGCTCACCAAGGGACAGATCACGCTATGGCTACACCTTC
CDR3aa: CASSPRDRSRYGYTF
j_gene: TRBJ1-2
v_gene: TRBV18
d_gene: TRBD1
abundance: -

CDR3nt: TGTGCCAGCAGCTTAGCGTCGCTAGCGAGGGACAATGAGCAGTTCTTC
CDR3aa: CASSLASLARDNEQFF
j_gene: TRBJ2-1
v_gene: TRBV7-8
d_gene: -
abundance: -

CDR3nt: TGCGCCAGCAGCTTGCAGGGGGTAGACATTCAGTACTTC
CDR3aa: CASSLQGVDIQYF
j_gene: TRBJ2-4
v_gene: TRBV5-1
d_gene: TRBD1
abundance: -

CDR3nt: TGTGCCAGCAGTCTAGCGGGAGTGGGTAACGAGCAGTACTTC
CDR3aa: CASSLAGVGNEQYF
j_gene: TRBJ2-7
v_gene: TRBV6-6
d_gene: TRBD2
abundance: -

CDR3nt: TGTGCCAGCGGTAGGCAGGGAGGGACCGGGGAGCTGTTTTTT
CDR3aa: CASGRQGGTGELFF
j_gene: TRBJ2-2
v_gene: TRBV9
d_gene: TRBD2
abundance: -

CDR3nt: TGTGCCAGCAGCAAGGACAGCTCCTACGAGCAGTACTTC
CDR3aa: CASSKDSSYEQYF
j_gene: TRBJ2-7
v_gene: TRBV7-6
d_gene: -
abundance: -

CDR3nt: TGTGCCACCAAACAGGAAAGTGCGGCCACTGAAGCTTTCTTT
CDR3aa: CATKQESAATEAFF
j_gene: TRBJ1-1
v_gene: TRBV6-1
d_gene: -
abundance: -